The clone carrying this T cell receptor beta chain was counted between two and nine times. The data derive from a study of T-cell reconstitution after alpha-beta-depleted transplantation in children. TCRbeta library construction was performed incorporating unique molecular identifiers. A single record per CDR3 protein comes from TCRdb applying MiXCR to the PCR reads. The data hold 210,000 or so distinct CDR3 sequences, with around 10% observed a single time. Trimming removed 2 bases at V and 1 base at J, with 21 bases between. Germline V lookup: CDR1 KGHSH, CDR2 LQKENI. The CDR3 extends over 18 amino acids.

The origin of this receptor is a human donor who donated a stem cell graft to a child with acute lymphoblastic leukemia. V and J are TRBV18 and TRBJ2-7, with D possibly being TRBD1 or TRBD2 (6 bases each). Sequenced here: PBMCs from the stem cell graft donor, sampled from the stem cell graft. The CDR3 bases are TGTGCCAGCTCACCATTTGGGTCATCGGGGGCGGGGTCCTACGAGCAGTACTTC. It codes for CASSPFGSSGAGSYEQYF.